This entry describes one T cell receptor beta chain. Its matching antigen is unknown. Every patient had bone marrow sampled while the disease was active. The data are from a study of read filtering for tumor transcriptome and immune sequencing. The overall study: Among patients, 17 were male and some 15 female, aged roughly 45 to 80 (mean about 69).

The germline CDR1 and CDR2 sequences are MGHRA and YSYEKL. Trimming shortened V by 0 bases and J by 1 base, and 6 bases separated the two germline ends. This CDR3 comprises 14 residues. This library used 300 to 450 ng RNA and molecular barcoded adaptors spanning alpha/delta and beta/gamma chains. MiXCR, run by TCRdb on the reads, gives a single entry per CDR3 protein. The sample yields about 39,000 distinct CDR3 sequences, 14% seen once. Points from the study as a whole: Sorted CD138-negative bone marrow cells were not purified T cells.

The chain employs TRBV4-1 and TRBJ1-1; no firm D call. This receptor was obtained from a donor aged 40 or over with multiple myeloma. Sequencing was carried out using a population of CD138-negative cells sorted from bone marrow. CDR3 sequence: CASSQEVRNTEAFF. The DNA of the CDR3 is TGCGCCAGCAGCCAAGAAGTACGGAACACTGAAGCTTTCTTT.